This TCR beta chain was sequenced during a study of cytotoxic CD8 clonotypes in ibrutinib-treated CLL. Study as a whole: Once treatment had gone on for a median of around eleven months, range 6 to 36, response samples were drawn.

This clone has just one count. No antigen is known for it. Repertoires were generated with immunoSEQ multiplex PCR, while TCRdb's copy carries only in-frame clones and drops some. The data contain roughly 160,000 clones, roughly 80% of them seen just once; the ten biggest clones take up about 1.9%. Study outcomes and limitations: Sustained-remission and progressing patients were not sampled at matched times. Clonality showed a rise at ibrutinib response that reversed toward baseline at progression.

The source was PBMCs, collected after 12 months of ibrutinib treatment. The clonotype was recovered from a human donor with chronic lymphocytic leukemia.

The CDR3 bases are TGTGCTAGTGGACAGGACAGTTCGAACACTGAAGCTTTCTTT. It is translated as CASGQDSSNTEAFF. The chain carries TRBV12-5 and TRBJ1-1; perhaps TRBD1 as D (6 bases). Germline-derived CDR1 and CDR2 are LGHNT and FRNRAP. The CDR3 has 14 amino acids. Trimming removed 6 bases from V and 1 base from J, with 12 bases in between.